This T cell receptor (beta chain) comes out of a study of OX40 agonist ivuxolimab in advanced cancers. Study-level background: Patients with hepatocellular carcinoma, melanoma, renal cell or head and neck cancer made up the dose-escalation patients.

V was shortened by 5 bases and J by 0 bases, with 8 bases between the two germline ends. Per the germline V gene, CDR1 is SQVTM and CDR2 is ANQGSEA. The CDR3 extends over 14 amino acids. This clone was counted between two and nine times. The antigen remains unidentified. Study results and limitations: Fewer expanded clones were found on average in CD4+ than in CD8+ T cells.

Libraries were prepared by immunoSEQ multiplex PCR; TCRdb keeps only in-frame clonotypes and omits some of them. Seen here are 55,000 to 80,000 clones, around 86% observed once, and the top ten hold 1.1%. The gene calls are TRBV29-1 and TRBJ2-6; D not certain. Sequenced here: CD4+ or CD8+ T cells sorted from blood, sampled in a trial of the OX40 agonist ivuxolimab. This sequence originates from an adult with an advanced solid tumor such as melanoma, head and neck, liver or kidney cancer. The CDR3 nucleotides read TGCAGCGTTCTAGACAACTCTGGGGCCAACGTCCTGACTTTC. It encodes CSVLDNSGANVLTF.